The 29 T cell receptor beta chains listed next were all sequenced from one sample in a study of brain T cells in children with intractable seizures. TCRdb's copy holds only in-frame clones and misses some; the assay was immunoSEQ multiplex PCR. Here the sample spans roughly 2,000 clones, 78% being singletons. Surgery cases with the highest brain T cell transcript signatures were chosen for sequencing. Sequencing was performed on resected brain tissue, taken at surgery. Receptors originate from a girl between 2 and 10 years old with tuberous sclerosis and intractable seizures.

V gene TRBV10-3 combines with J gene TRBJ2-5; 11 bases agree with TRBD2. V gave up 11 bases and J gave up 5 bases; unmatched junction bases: 10. The germline CDR1 and CDR2 sequences are ENHRY and SYGVKD. This CDR3 has 14 amino acids. CDR3 region: CASTSGDPSETQYF. In nucleotides, the CDR3 is TGTGCCTCGACTAGCGGGGACCCGTCGGAGACCCAGTACTTC.

The chain links TRBV3-1 (or the pseudogene TRBV3-2) to TRBJ2-2, with TRBD2 matching over 8 bases. CDR1 is LGHDT and CDR2 is YNNKEL in the germline V gene (reference sequence). J was trimmed by 5 bases and V by 4 bases; bases with no gene match: 3. The CDR3 has 14 residues. The CDR3 nucleotides are TGTGCCAGCAGCCCCGGGGGGGATACCGGGGAGCTGTTTTTT. Translation gives CASSPGGDTGELFF.

V gene TRBV5-4 combines with J gene TRBJ1-6, with D possibly matching TRBD1 (5 bases). The germline V and J ends were trimmed by 2 bases and 7 bases, with 10 bases remaining between them. Germline V lookup: CDR1 SGHNT, CDR2 YYREEE (reference sequence). CDR3 size: 14 residues. The CDR3 protein is CASSLKGENSPLHF. The CDR3 coding sequence is TGTGCCAGCAGCTTAAAAGGGGAAAATTCACCCCTCCACTTT. The variable domain in full, with the rest retrieved from reference TRBV5-4 and TRBJ1-6, is ETGVTQSPTHLIKTRGQQVTLRCSSQSGHNTVSWYQQALGQGPQFIFQYYREEENGRGNFPPRFSGLQFPNYSSELNVNALELDDSALYLCASSLKGENSPLHFGNGTRLTVT.

This chain connects TRBV19 to TRBJ1-2; 9 bases line up with TRBD1. Germline values: CDR1 LNHDA, CDR2 SQIVND (reference sequence). CDR3 length equals 14 residues. Germline trimming cut 10 bases from V and 5 bases from J; bases unmatched to any gene: 11. The CDR3 DNA reads TGTGCCACCGATCCCGGGACAGGGACTTATGGCTACACCTTC. Translation: CATDPGTGTYGYTF.

This clone counts as large (0.1 to 1%). The chain uses TRBV10-1 and TRBJ1-2; maybe TRBD1 (5 bases). Trimming shortened V by 9 bases and J by 3 bases, and 23 bases separated the two germline ends. Germline CDR1 and CDR2: WNHNN and SYGVQD (reference sequence). CDR3 length: 16 amino acids. This CDR3 is CARRGGDRSPDYGYTF. CDR3 nucleotides: TGCGCCAGAAGAGGAGGAGACAGATCACCTGACTATGGCTACACCTTC.

This sequence joins TRBV19 and TRBJ1-3; tentative D call: TRBD1 (6 bases). The V gene's germline CDR1 is LNHDA and CDR2 SQIVND (reference sequence). The CDR3 contains 17 residues. V was pared by 4 bases and J by 2 bases, with 18 bases between. The CDR3 DNA is TGTGCCAGTAGTAGGGGGCCCTCTAAAAGCGCTGGAAACACCATATATTTT. Its translation is CASSRGPSKSAGNTIYF.

The V call is TRBV4-3, the J call TRBJ2-1; 9 nucleotides match TRBD2. V lost 5 bases and J lost 4; bases outside the gene matches: 6. The CDR3 has 15 amino acids. The germline CDR1 and CDR2 sequences are LGHNA and YSLEER. CDR3 nucleotide sequence: TGCGCCAGCAGCTTGACTAGCGGAGAATACAATGAGCAGTTCTTC. Translated, it gives CASSLTSGEYNEQFF.

The V and J genes are TRBV4-3 and TRBJ2-7; either TRBD1 or TRBD2 may supply D (5 bases each). Germline assignment: CDR1 LGHNA and CDR2 YSLEER. The CDR3 is 13 residues long. V lost 5 bases and J lost 2, with 10 bases in between. CDR3: CASSIGAAYEQYF. The CDR3 DNA follows: TGCGCCAGCAGCATCGGGGCGGCCTACGAGCAGTACTTC.

The rearrangement links TRBV7-2 to TRBJ2-2; D might be TRBD1 (5 bases). Trimming removed 2 bases from V and 6 bases from J, with 13 bases in between. This CDR3 has 15 amino acids. Germline CDR1 and CDR2: SGHTA and FQGNSA. The CDR3 DNA sequence: TGTGCCAGCAGCTTACACAGTGTAGGGGCCGGGGAGCTGTTTTTT. Protein product: CASSLHSVGAGELFF.

V usage is TRBV6-5 and J usage is TRBJ1-4; D gene ambiguous. Germline CDR1 and CDR2: MNHEY and SVGAGI. Trimming left V 4 bases short and J 3 bases short, with 6 bases between. The CDR3 spans 13 residues. The CDR3 is CASSFYPNEKLFF. The CDR3 DNA is TGTGCCAGCAGTTTTTATCCTAATGAAAAACTGTTTTTT.

V usage is TRBV29-1 and J usage is TRBJ1-2, with D possibly matching TRBD1 (6 bases). Germline lookup yields CDR1 SQVTM and CDR2 ANQGSEA. This CDR3 comprises 12 residues. V was pared by 5 bases and J by 4 bases, with 11 bases between. CDR3 protein: CSVRRGGYGYTF. The CDR3 DNA sequence: TGCAGCGTTCGCAGGGGCGGCTATGGCTACACCTTC.

The chain employs TRBV4-3 and TRBJ2-2, with 7 bases identical to TRBD2. V lost 0 bases to trimming and J lost 6 bases; unmatched junction nucleotides: 7. Germline-derived CDR1 and CDR2 are LGHNA and YSLEER. There are 16 residues in the CDR3. The CDR3 bases are TGCGCCAGCAGCCAAGACGTCCGGGGAGGGGCCGGGGAGCTGTTTTTT. Its protein product is CASSQDVRGGAGELFF.

The genes are TRBV4-3 and TRBJ2-2, with D perhaps matching TRBD2 (6 bases). Between the trimmed V and J ends, which lost 1 base and 2 bases, there was a span of 11 bases. The CDR3 consists of 16 residues. CDR1 is LGHNA and CDR2 is YSLEER in the germline V gene. CDR3 region: CASSQASELNTGELFF. As DNA, the CDR3 is TGCGCCAGCAGCCAAGCTAGCGAACTCAACACCGGGGAGCTGTTTTTT.

The chain couples TRBV4-2 to TRBJ2-7; TRBD2 aligns across 7 bases. Germline trimming cut 1 base from V and 1 base from J; bases unmatched to any gene: 10. The CDR3 length is 17 residues. In germline, CDR1 is LGHNA, CDR2 YNFKEQ. As DNA, the CDR3 is TGTGCCAGCAGCCAAGCGCTTGCAGCGGGGCGATCCTACGAGCAGTACTTC. This codes for CASSQALAAGRSYEQYF.

This clone was seen more than once but under ten times. This chain joins TRBV9 and TRBJ2-3, with 9 bases aligning to TRBD2. V trimming: 2 bases; J trimming: 3 bases; junction bases outside the gene matches: 7. Germline loops: CDR1 SGDLS, CDR2 YYNGEE. The CDR3 has 16 residues. The CDR3 DNA follows: TGTGCCAGCAGCGTCCTAGCGGGGTCCGGGACAGATACGCAGTATTTT. Translation: CASSVLAGSGTDTQYF.

The rearrangement links TRBV4-3 to TRBJ2-1; D gene unclear. The CDR3 has 14 amino acids. The V gene lost 0 bases and the J gene lost 6 bases, with 9 bases spanning the gap. CDR1 is LGHNA, CDR2 YSLEER, per germline. The CDR3 region is CASSQERAFNEQFF. The CDR3 DNA sequence: TGCGCCAGCAGCCAAGAAAGAGCTTTCAATGAGCAGTTCTTC.

This clone was counted between two and nine times. The chain employs TRBV7-6 and TRBJ1-1; 7 positions agree with TRBD1. The CDR3 has 17 residues. CDR1 and CDR2 (germline): SGHVS, FNYEAQ. Trimming at V came to 4 bases and at J to 5 bases, leaving 16 bases not matched to a gene. The CDR3 DNA follows: TGTGCCAGCAGCTCCCGAAGTCCCGACAGGGAGAAAACTGAAGCTTTCTTT. It yields the protein CASSSRSPDREKTEAFF.

The genes are TRBV5-1 and TRBJ1-1; D might be TRBD1 (5 bases). In germline, CDR1 is SGHRS, CDR2 YFSETQ. The CDR3 runs 15 residues. The germline V and J ends were trimmed by 3 bases and 2 bases, with 14 bases remaining between them. The CDR3 sequence is CASSSPERGNTEAFF. DNA of the CDR3: TGCGCCAGCAGCTCCCCGGAGAGGGGAAACACTGAAGCTTTCTTT.

The chain employs TRBV6-5 and TRBJ2-7, with D tentatively TRBD1 or TRBD2 (7 bases each). The V gene's germline CDR1 is MNHEY and CDR2 SVGAGI. The CDR3 runs 16 residues. Trimming stripped 4 bases from V and 4 bases from J, with 20 bases between. The CDR3 DNA is TGTGCCAGCAGTTCTCTCAGGGGGGGTAGACAATACGAGCAGTACTTC. This translates into CASSSLRGGRQYEQYF.

The table lists this clone with a few counts. The chain uses TRBV19 and TRBJ1-4; TRBD1 is a possible D gene (6 bases). V gave up 7 bases and J gave up 6 bases, with 15 bases separating them. Germline assignment: CDR1 LNHDA and CDR2 SQIVND (reference sequence). The CDR3 is 14 amino acids. The CDR3 bases are TGTGCCAGTACCCACAGGGCTTGGGATGAAAAACTGTTTTTT. Amino acids: CASTHRAWDEKLFF.

The genes are TRBV7-2 and TRBJ2-5; perhaps TRBD1 as D (6 bases). Deletions cut 2 bases from V and 0 bases from J, with 7 bases between. Germline V gives CDR1 SGHTA, CDR2 FQGNSA. This CDR3 spans 14 amino acids. CDR3 amino acids: CASSLRGYQETQYF. In nucleotides, the CDR3 is TGTGCCAGCAGCTTAAGGGGGTACCAAGAGACCCAGTACTTC.

The V call is TRBV2, the J call TRBJ2-1, with a weak D call TRBD2 (7 bases). Germline V gives CDR1 SNHLY, CDR2 FYNNEI. V was shortened by 7 bases and J by 4 bases, with 20 bases between the two germline ends. The CDR3 has 16 amino acids. The CDR3 DNA reads TGTGCCAGCAAAACCCTCAAGGGGGGAGGGTACAATGAGCAGTTCTTC. Translated, it gives CASKTLKGGGYNEQFF.

The chain couples TRBV5-1 to TRBJ2-3; 9 bases agree with TRBD2. The V gene's germline CDR1 is SGHRS and CDR2 YFSETQ. The CDR3 consists of 16 residues. Germline trimming cut 7 bases from V and 2 bases from J; bases unmatched to any gene: 11. CDR3 in DNA: TGCGCCAGCCGGGCCCCTCTAGCGGGACCCACAGATACGCAGTATTTT. Translating it yields CASRAPLAGPTDTQYF.

V and J are TRBV6-2 or TRBV6-3 and TRBJ2-3; TRBD1 matches at 8 bases. Trimming took 2 bases from V and 4 from J; bases not matched to a gene: 2. Germline-derived CDR1 and CDR2 are MNHEY and SVGEGT. The CDR3 runs 14 residues. The CDR3 is CASSYGQGSDTQYF. The CDR3 coding sequence is TGTGCCAGCAGTTACGGACAGGGATCAGATACGCAGTATTTT.

The CDR3 sequence: CASSDIGGGSNEQFF. As DNA, the CDR3 is TGTGCCAGCAGTGATATCGGAGGAGGGTCCAATGAGCAGTTCTTC. The V call is TRBV6-1, the J call TRBJ2-1, with D perhaps TRBD2 (6 bases). CDR1 is MNHNS, CDR2 SASEGT, per germline. The CDR3 loop spans 15 amino acids. The V end was cut by 3 bases, the J end by 6 bases, with 15 bases between.

The chain combines TRBV30 with TRBJ1-2; D unclear. V was trimmed by 3 bases and J by 4 bases, leaving 3 bases between them. The CDR3 length is 10 residues. Germline assignment: CDR1 GTSNPN and CDR2 SVGIG (reference sequence). CDR3 sequence: CAWRGYGYTF. DNA of the CDR3: TGTGCCTGGAGAGGCTATGGCTACACCTTC.

V is TRBV2 and J is TRBJ2-7; unclear D gene. V shed 10 bases and J shed 5 bases, with 6 bases lying between them. The germline gives CDR1 SNHLY, CDR2 FYNNEI. CDR3 length: 9 amino acids. The DNA for the CDR3 is TGTGCCATCCACCACGAGCAGTACTTC. Its translation is CAIHHEQYF.

The chain links TRBV15 to TRBJ2-7; 9 bases align to TRBD2. Trimming took 0 bases from V and 5 from J; bases not matched to a gene: 8. The CDR3 extends over 16 amino acids. Germline values: CDR1 LNHNV, CDR2 YYDKDF (reference sequence). Here the CDR3 reads CATSRDGAGGLNEQYF. CDR3 sequence (DNA): TGTGCCACCAGCAGAGATGGGGCGGGGGGGCTCAACGAGCAGTACTTC.

This chain uses TRBV11-3 with TRBJ1-6; D gene uncertain. This CDR3 comprises 16 residues. The germline V and J ends were trimmed by 0 bases and 5 bases, with 11 bases remaining between them. Germline V lookup: CDR1 SGHNT, CDR2 YENEEA. The CDR3 region is CASSLEGAVNNSPLHF. In DNA form, the CDR3 reads TGTGCCAGCAGCTTAGAGGGTGCCGTTAATAATTCACCCCTCCACTTT.